A selection of T cell receptor beta chains follows, all from one sample in a study of response to subunit inactivated influenza vaccine. TCRdb processed the RT-PCR reads anew with MiXCR; each CDR3 protein has one entry. The data contain about 500,000 distinct CDR3 sequences, 15% to 20% of them singletons. The material sequenced was CD4+ T cells sorted from PBMCs, taken about 24 months after vaccination. These receptors were taken from a man aged 45 to 75 who received an inactivated influenza vaccine. The CDR3 runs from the conserved cysteine through the conserved F or W. A D gene is named only where the DNA matches it firmly. Clone size is shown for a subset of rows, as once, few, many or a class of expanded clone.

abundance: .; j_gene: TRBJ2-4; v_gene: TRBV20-1; d_gene: TRBD2; CDR3aa: CSAGTSGRDIQYF; CDR3nt: TGCAGTGCGGGGACTAGCGGGAGGGACATTCAGTACTTC
abundance: many; j_gene: TRBJ1-5; v_gene: TRBV3-1; d_gene: .; CDR3aa: CASSQGGRSNQPQHF; CDR3nt: TGTGCCAGCAGCCAAGGTGGTAGGAGCAATCAGCCCCAGCATTTT
abundance: few; j_gene: TRBJ2-1; v_gene: TRBV4-2; d_gene: .; CDR3aa: CASSQAGLRAGPYNEQFF; CDR3nt: TGTGCCAGCAGCCAAGCGGGACTTAGGGCCGGACCTTACAATGAGCAGTTCTTC
abundance: .; j_gene: TRBJ2-1; v_gene: TRBV15; d_gene: .; CDR3aa: CATRPLVEKVTSAGDEQFF; CDR3nt: TGTGCCACCCGTCCCCTGGTCGAAAAGGTTACATCGGCGGGTGATGAGCAGTTCTTC
abundance: .; j_gene: TRBJ1-1; v_gene: TRBV12-3/TRBV12-4; d_gene: .; CDR3aa: CASSWGGSINTEAFF; CDR3nt: TGTGCCAGCAGTTGGGGAGGGTCCATCAACACTGAAGCTTTCTTT
abundance: .; j_gene: TRBJ1-6; v_gene: TRBV14; d_gene: .; CDR3aa: CASSRWGGSPLHF; CDR3nt: TGTGCCAGCAGCCGATGGGGGGGTTCACCCCTCCACTTT
abundance: few; j_gene: TRBJ1-4; v_gene: TRBV11-2; d_gene: TRBD1; CDR3aa: CASSARTGSLGTNEKLFF; CDR3nt: TGTGCCAGCAGCGCCAGGACAGGGAGCCTAGGGACTAATGAAAAACTGTTTTTT
abundance: .; j_gene: TRBJ1-6; v_gene: TRBV3-1; d_gene: .; CDR3aa: CASSQGRESSPVHF; CDR3nt: TGTGCCAGCAGCCAAGGCAGGGAAAGTTCACCCGTCCACTTT
abundance: .; j_gene: TRBJ1-5; v_gene: TRBV3-1; d_gene: TRBD1; CDR3aa: CASSQETGGRRNQPQHF; CDR3nt: TGTGCCAGCAGCCAAGAGACAGGGGGCCGGCGCAATCAGCCCCAGCATTTT
abundance: .; j_gene: TRBJ2-3; v_gene: TRBV7-6; d_gene: .; CDR3aa: CASRHTSTDTQYF; CDR3nt: TGTGCCAGCAGACACACTAGCACAGATACGCAGTATTTT
abundance: .; j_gene: TRBJ2-1; v_gene: TRBV6-2/TRBV6-3; d_gene: TRBD2; CDR3aa: CASMNGGAYNEQFF; CDR3nt: TGTGCCAGCATGAACGGGGGGGCATACAATGAGCAGTTCTTC
abundance: .; j_gene: TRBJ2-7; v_gene: TRBV12-3/TRBV12-4; d_gene: .; CDR3aa: CASSLIDYEQYF; CDR3nt: TGTGCCAGCAGTTTAATCGACTACGAGCAGTACTTC
abundance: .; j_gene: TRBJ1-1; v_gene: TRBV4-2; d_gene: .; CDR3aa: CASSQGGDMNTEAFF; CDR3nt: TGTGCCAGCAGCCAAGGGGGGGACATGAACACTGAAGCTTTCTTT
abundance: few; j_gene: TRBJ2-1; v_gene: TRBV20-1; d_gene: TRBD2; CDR3aa: CSARDSRLAASYNEQFF; CDR3nt: TGCAGTGCTAGAGACTCCCGACTAGCGGCATCCTACAATGAGCAGTTCTTC
abundance: .; j_gene: TRBJ2-7; v_gene: TRBV4-2; d_gene: .; CDR3aa: CASSQDGAREQYF; CDR3nt: TGTGCCAGCAGCCAAGATGGCGCGAGAGAGCAGTACTTC
abundance: few; j_gene: TRBJ1-3; v_gene: TRBV4-2; d_gene: .; CDR3aa: CASSQDGPVSGNTIYF; CDR3nt: TGTGCCAGCAGCCAAGACGGCCCAGTGTCCGGAAACACCATATATTTT
abundance: .; j_gene: TRBJ2-1; v_gene: TRBV10-1; d_gene: .; CDR3aa: CASDRSYNEQFF; CDR3nt: TGCGCCAGCGACAGGTCCTACAATGAGCAGTTCTTC
abundance: many; j_gene: TRBJ2-1; v_gene: TRBV5-1; d_gene: TRBD2; CDR3aa: CASSSGGFDEQFF; CDR3nt: TGCGCCAGCAGCTCGGGGGGTTTCGATGAGCAGTTCTTC
abundance: .; j_gene: TRBJ2-7; v_gene: TRBV6-5; d_gene: .; CDR3aa: CASSYSGSTYEQYF; CDR3nt: TGTGCCAGCAGTTACTCGGGCAGCACCTACGAGCAGTACTTC
abundance: few; j_gene: TRBJ1-1; v_gene: TRBV5-5; d_gene: TRBD1; CDR3aa: CASSIDRDTEAFF; CDR3nt: TGTGCCAGCAGCATCGACAGGGACACTGAAGCTTTCTTT
abundance: .; j_gene: TRBJ2-1; v_gene: TRBV6-2/TRBV6-3; d_gene: .; CDR3aa: CASSPTHNEQFF; CDR3nt: TGTGCCAGCAGTCCTACCCACAATGAGCAGTTCTTC
abundance: .; j_gene: TRBJ2-3; v_gene: TRBV14; d_gene: TRBD2; CDR3aa: CASSPRTSGREGTDTQYF; CDR3nt: TGTGCCAGCAGCCCCAGGACTAGCGGGAGGGAAGGCACAGATACGCAGTATTTT
abundance: .; j_gene: TRBJ2-3; v_gene: TRBV7-2; d_gene: .; CDR3aa: CASSFVLGADTQYF; CDR3nt: TGTGCCAGCAGCTTCGTTCTCGGAGCAGATACGCAGTATTTT